The clone carrying this T cell receptor beta chain has at least ten counts. Germline loops: CDR1 DFQATT, CDR2 SNEGSKA (reference sequence). Trimming removed 6 bases from V and 3 bases from J, with 17 bases in between. There are 14 residues in the CDR3. One entry per CDR3 protein, called by TCRdb with MiXCR from the 5' RACE reads. In the table there are a few hundred thousand distinct CDR3 sequences, around 15% of which are singletons. The sample is drawn from a study of identical twins. This same sample was also taken into another study, of yellow fever vaccine responses in identical twins.

The rearrangement uses TRBV20-1 and TRBJ1-2; D remains ambiguous. The clonotype originates from a woman under 30 in good health. The source material was CD4+ T cells sorted from blood. The CDR3 loop reads CSAGGFRDDYGYTF. The CDR3 DNA sequence: TGCAGTGCCGGTGGGTTTAGGGATGACTATGGCTACACCTTC.